These T cell receptor beta chains were read from a single sample in a study of persistence of HIV-infected CD4 T cells. TCRdb's table, derived via immunoSEQ multiplex PCR, lists solely in-frame clones and lacks some. The sample lists tens of thousands of clones, about 88% occurring once. Their recognized antigens are unknown. This sample comprised CD4+ T cells sorted from PBMCs after roughly 17-hour stimulation, obtained from a patient who received antiretroviral therapy. The receptors originated from an adult woman with HIV who was CMV-seropositive. Each CDR3 is given with its conserved first and last residue. The D gene is left open where the match is weak. Rows give clone size only sometimes, using once, few, many, or a class for an expanded clone.

-	TRBV2	TRBD1	TRBJ2-3	CASRWDRDSDTQYF	TGTGCCAGCAGATGGGACAGGGATTCAGATACGCAGTATTTT
-	TRBV5-1	-	TRBJ2-1	CASSPYSGNEQFF	TGCGCCAGCAGCCCCTACTCGGGCAATGAGCAGTTCTTC
-	TRBV28	-	TRBJ2-7	CASRPDSYEQYF	TGTGCCAGCAGACCTGACAGCTACGAGCAGTACTTC
-	TRBV29-1	TRBD1	TRBJ1-2	CSVSQGEYGYTF	TGCAGCGTTTCACAGGGGGAGTATGGCTACACCTTC
-	TRBV28	-	TRBJ1-4	CASSLQGLGEKLFF	TGTGCCAGCAGTTTGCAGGGTTTGGGCGAAAAACTGTTTTTT
-	TRBV18	-	TRBJ2-4	CASSPAGQLKNIQYF	TGTGCCAGCTCACCGGCAGGACAGCTCAAAAACATTCAGTACTTC
-	TRBV5-1	-	TRBJ1-1	CASSRSNTEAFF	TGCGCCAGCAGTCGATCAAACACTGAAGCTTTCTTT
-	TRBV4-1	-	TRBJ1-4	CASSQDGGGGNEKLFF	TGCGCCAGCAGCCAAGATGGGGGGGGCGGGAATGAAAAACTGTTTTTT
-	TRBV10-3	TRBD1	TRBJ2-2	CAISPGQGGTGELFF	TGTGCCATCAGCCCCGGACAGGGGGGGACCGGGGAGCTGTTTTTT
once	TRBV4-1	-	TRBJ1-2	CASSQDARRANYGYTF	TGCGCCAGCAGCCAAGACGCCAGGCGTGCTAACTATGGCTACACCTTC
-	TRBV5-1	-	TRBJ2-6	CASSLGSGANVLTF	TGCGCCAGCAGTCTTGGCTCTGGGGCCAACGTCCTGACTTTC
-	TRBV5-4	TRBD1	TRBJ1-4	CASSRGRGPTNEKLFF	TGTGCCAGCAGCCGCGGGAGGGGGCCTACTAATGAAAAACTGTTTTTT
-	TRBV19	TRBD1	TRBJ1-2	CASEGDRFGYGYTF	TGTGCCAGTGAGGGGGACAGGTTCGGCTATGGCTACACCTTC
-	TRBV5-1	TRBD1	TRBJ1-5	CASSTQGGEQPQHF	TGCGCCAGCAGCACTCAGGGGGGAGAGCAGCCCCAGCATTTT
-	TRBV19	-	TRBJ1-6	CASRGTGAYNSPLHF	TGTGCCAGTAGAGGAACAGGAGCCTATAATTCACCCCTCCACTTT
-	TRBV19	-	TRBJ2-2	CASSPGSNTGELFF	TGTGCCAGTAGCCCGGGATCGAACACCGGGGAGCTGTTTTTT
-	TRBV5-4	TRBD2	TRBJ2-2	CASSSGGLAGAANTGELFF	TGTGCCAGCAGCTCTGGGGGACTAGCGGGGGCCGCGAACACCGGGGAGCTGTTTTTT
-	TRBV10-1	TRBD1	TRBJ2-5	CASSSTGATNLETQYF	TGCGCCAGCAGCAGCACAGGGGCCACCAACTTAGAGACCCAGTACTTC